The rows below give T cell receptor beta chains drawn from one sample of a study of immune evolution from preneoplasia to lung adenocarcinoma. Some clones are missing from TCRdb's copy, which holds only in-frame ones; the method was immunoSEQ multiplex PCR. The sample includes thousands of clones, just under 80% seen only once; the top ten take around 6.3%. The sequencing sample was made of FFPE minimally invasive lung adenocarcinoma tissue. All receptors derive from a person aged 50 to 70 with lung adenocarcinoma. CDR3s include the opening cysteine and the closing phenylalanine or tryptophan. The order of the fields is V gene, J gene, CDR3 protein.

TRBV6-1	TRBJ1-5	CASSELDQYSNQPQHF
TRBV18	TRBJ2-5	CASSPPDRKETQYF
TRBV6-1	TRBJ1-1	CASRGANTEAFF
TRBV6-5	TRBJ2-2	CASSFGRGGSTGELFF
TRBV6-4	TRBJ2-2	CATRDGDTGELFF
TRBV30	TRBJ1-1	CAWRRGPGEAFF
TRBV29-1	TRBJ1-2	CSVDGSNYGYTF
TRBV29-1	TRBJ1-2	CSVERGQSNYGYTF
TRBV4-2	TRBJ1-2	CASSPTMTTFGYTF
TRBV6-6	TRBJ2-7	CASSYASSSYEQYF
TRBV19	TRBJ1-2	CASSIQTGGRYTF
TRBV6-4	TRBJ1-4	CASSDAYRGPDEKLFF
TRBV28	TRBJ2-3	CASSLPSELTDTQYF
TRBV7-9	TRBJ2-3	CASSLVGGSTDTQYF
TRBV11-2	TRBJ2-5	CASSLQSGVAAETQYF
TRBV10-3	TRBJ1-1	CAISENPTEAFF
TRBV6-1	TRBJ1-1	CASTYGGTEAFF
TRBV7-6	TRBJ2-3	CASSPVADTQYF
TRBV11-2	TRBJ2-5	CASSLGGGRETQYF
TRBV27	TRBJ1-2	CASSLSYSGGYTF
TRBV6-1	TRBJ1-6	CASSDLSSYNSPLHF
TRBV4-1	TRBJ2-7	CASSRGTDSYEQYF
TRBV7-6	TRBJ1-3	CASSLDRENTIYF
TRBV4-2	TRBJ2-3	CASSREGTHTDTQYF
TRBV19	TRBJ2-1	CASKADRVIYREQFF
TRBV7-2	TRBJ2-3	CASSPTTSTDTQYF
TRBV28	TRBJ2-2	CASSLSRAGTGELFF
TRBV20-1	TRBJ1-1	CSARDRAEAFF
TRBV11-2	TRBJ2-1	CASSLDSASGVREQFF
TRBV4-3	TRBJ2-6	CASSQESGTTSGSCSGANVLTF
TRBV28	TRBJ1-2	CVSWGTDYGYTF
TRBV19	TRBJ2-1	CASRSPAADEQFF
TRBV28	TRBJ1-1	CASEGWDTEAFF
TRBV2	TRBJ2-1	CASTSGTSGFNEQFF
TRBV11-2	TRBJ2-3	CASSLSEGSGAGREYF
TRBV6-1	TRBJ1-5	CASSEAPGSFQHF
TRBV18	TRBJ2-7	CASSPEGIYEQYF
TRBV6-1	TRBJ2-6	CAGRGRGTGANVLTF
TRBV5-4	TRBJ2-1	CASSLEQGGHLDEQFF
TRBV2	TRBJ2-3	CASRRDGDTQYF
TRBV6-5	TRBJ1-1	CASSFAGNTEAFF
TRBV19	TRBJ1-1	CASTDRVWAFF